This T cell receptor (beta chain) appears in the sequencing data of a study of OX40 agonist ivuxolimab in advanced cancers. This clone was found once. CDR1 is SGHAT and CDR2 is FQNNGV in the germline V gene. V trimming: 6 bases; J trimming: 6 bases; junction bases outside the gene matches: 7. This CDR3 is built from 14 residues. This table comes from immunoSEQ multiplex PCR, and its TCRdb copy is limited to in-frame clones, with some not included. This sample has fewer than 80,000 clones; 75% to 90% occur once, and the top ten carry under 7.5%. The receptor comes from an adult with an advanced solid tumor such as melanoma, head and neck, liver or kidney cancer. Specimen: CD4+ or CD8+ T cells sorted from blood, collected in a trial of the OX40 agonist ivuxolimab. The chain uses TRBV11-2 and TRBJ2-2, with TRBD1 identical over 7 bases. The CDR3 loop reads CASRRDSPSGELFF. The CDR3 bases are TGTGCCAGCAGACGGGACAGCCCCTCCGGGGAGCTGTTTTTT.